This entry concerns a single TCR beta chain. Antigen unknown. The CDR3 contains 15 residues. CDR1 SGHAT and CDR2 FQDESV come from the germline V gene (reference sequence). Trimming took 0 bases from V and 4 from J, leaving 12 bases between them. The data were obtained in a study of lymphopenia after photon versus proton radiotherapy. Findings and limits, study-wide: Survival link was tested only in deceased patients; proton benefit remains a possibility. Oligoclonal CD8+ Temra expansion after nadir drove photon patients' diversity drop. Photon-treated patients lost naive T cells and TCR diversity; proton-treated stayed stable.

Profiled with immunoSEQ multiplex PCR; TCRdb holds only in-frame clones, not every one. The table shows fewer than 70,000 clones, with about 90% occurring only once. The sequence derives from an elderly man with esophageal cancer. The starting material was peripheral blood, obtained from a patient treated with proton-based radiotherapy. The chain couples TRBV11-1 to TRBJ2-5; D might be TRBD2 (6 bases). The CDR3 bases are TGTGCCAGCAGCTTAGCAGGAGGGACTGGAGAGACCCAGTACTTC. Its translation: CASSLAGGTGETQYF.